Following are 26 T cell receptor beta chains from one sample sequenced in a study of CD8 T cells in Susac syndrome. With random hexamers, reverse transcription was performed on about 0.5 to 1 ug of RNA. TCRdb processed the immunoSEQ multiplex PCR reads anew with MiXCR; each CDR3 protein has one entry. The repertoire consists of approximately 270,000 distinct CDR3 sequences, with around 95% occurring once and the leading ten covering approximately 0.07%. Sequencing used CD4+ T cells from PBMCs. Every receptor here comes from a human donor with multiple sclerosis.

The gene calls are TRBV7-9 and TRBJ1-2; D is undetermined. The germline V gene encodes CDR1 SEHNR and CDR2 FQNEAQ (reference sequence). The CDR3 has 13 residues. V was pared by 5 bases and J by 8 bases, with 15 bases between. The CDR3 DNA follows: TGTGCCAGCAGCCCTACTGCCGGGCCCGGCTACACCTTC. This encodes CASSPTAGPGYTF.

This chain links TRBV4-1 with TRBJ1-4, with D possibly being TRBD1 (6 bases). Per germline, CDR1 MGHRA and CDR2 YSYEKL. Deletions cut 0 bases from V and 1 base from J, with 6 bases between. This CDR3 region has 15 residues. The CDR3 DNA reads as TGCGCCAGCAGCCAAGAAGGGGGAACTAATGAAAAACTGTTTTTT. It is translated as CASSQEGGTNEKLFF.

The J gene is TRBJ2-2, the V gene TRBV5-1, with D perhaps given as TRBD1 or TRBD2 (5 bases each). Per the germline V gene, CDR1 is SGHRS and CDR2 is YFSETQ. The V end lost 1 base, the J end lost 7 bases, and 14 bases lay between the germline ends. The CDR3 extends over 15 amino acids. The CDR3 sequence: CASSLKVGTHGELFF. In DNA form, the CDR3 reads TGCGCCAGCAGCTTGAAGGTCGGGACGCACGGGGAGCTGTTTTTT.

The V gene is TRBV18, the J gene TRBJ1-2; D perhaps matches TRBD1 (6 bases). The CDR3 has 18 amino acids. From germline, CDR1 is KGHSH and CDR2 LQKENI. Trimming took off 1 base at V and 6 bases at J, with 24 bases between the two ends. The CDR3 coding sequence is TGTGCCAGCTCACCACAACCTACGCTACCGTCGGGGGCTGATGGCTACACCTTC. Protein: CASSPQPTLPSGADGYTF.

This chain joins TRBV7-2 and TRBJ2-2; maybe TRBD2 (6 bases). CDR3 size: 14 residues. Germline V gene sequence: CDR1 SGHTA, CDR2 FQGNSA. The V end was cut by 5 bases, the J end by 7 bases, with 14 bases between. CDR3 bases: TGTGCCAGCAGCCTCCGGGACTCCCGCGGGGAGCTGTTTTTT. It specifies CASSLRDSRGELFF.

This chain connects TRBV30 to TRBJ1-1; 8 bases are a match to TRBD1. The CDR3 runs to 15 residues. The junction had 4 bases not matched to a gene; V was cut back by 0 bases and J by 1 base. Germline V gene sequence: CDR1 GTSNPN, CDR2 SVGIG (reference sequence). DNA for the CDR3: TGTGCCTGGAGTGTATGGACAGGGCGGAACACTGAAGCTTTCTTT. Amino acids: CAWSVWTGRNTEAFF.

V is TRBV28 and J is TRBJ2-4, with D maybe TRBD2 (6 bases). Between the trimmed V and J ends, which lost 7 bases and 1 base, there was a span of 8 bases. The CDR3 covers 13 residues. Per germline, CDR1 MDHEN and CDR2 SYDVKM. CDR3 sequence reads: CASMEGAKNIQYF. For the CDR3, the DNA is TGTGCCAGCATGGAGGGTGCCAAAAACATTCAGTACTTC.

The rearrangement uses TRBV5-1 and TRBJ2-2; D ambiguous. The CDR3 runs to 14 residues. V was pared by 5 bases and J by 4 bases, with 12 bases between. CDR1 SGHRS and CDR2 YFSETQ come from the germline V gene. The CDR3 sequence: CASRGIAATGELFF. CDR3 sequence (DNA): TGCGCCAGCAGGGGAATCGCGGCCACCGGGGAGCTGTTTTTT.

CDR3 bases: TGTGCCAGCAGCCAAGACGTGGGGGTGGCGACCTACAATGAGCAGTTCTTC. Encoded protein: CASSQDVGVATYNEQFF. The chain links TRBV14 to TRBJ2-1; D is possibly TRBD1 or TRBD2 (5 bases each). Trimming removed 0 bases from V and 2 bases from J, with 14 bases in between. Germline loops: CDR1 SGHDN, CDR2 FVKESK. The CDR3 length is 17 residues.

There are a few counts of this clonotype. This chain connects TRBV5-1 to TRBJ2-7, with 12 positions matching TRBD2. Germline loops: CDR1 SGHRS, CDR2 YFSETQ. The CDR3 runs to 16 residues. V dropped 2 bases and J dropped 0; count of bases not matched to a gene: 3. The CDR3 coding sequence is TGCGCCAGCAGCTTACTAGCGGGGGGCTCCTCCTACGAGCAGTACTTC. Encoded protein: CASSLLAGGSSYEQYF.

The gene calls are TRBV7-2 and TRBJ2-3; 7 bases match TRBD1. With V trimmed by 1 base and J by 5 bases, 9 bases remained unmatched. The CDR3 length is 16 residues. Germline lookup yields CDR1 SGHTA and CDR2 FQGNSA. Here the CDR3 reads CASSLGGRGRGDTQYF. The CDR3 DNA reads TGTGCCAGCAGCTTAGGTGGAAGGGGGCGCGGAGATACGCAGTATTTT. The whole variable domain, remainder taken from reference TRBV7-2 and TRBJ2-3, is GAGVSQSPSNKVTEKGKDVELRCDPISGHTALYWYRQSLGQGLEFLIYFQGNSAPDKSGLPSDRFSAERTGGSVSTLTIQRTQQEDSAVYLCASSLGGRGRGDTQYFGPGTRLTVL.

The chain employs TRBV10-2 and TRBJ2-1; 9 bases fit TRBD2. V lost 6 bases, J lost 6 bases, and 9 bases stayed unmatched. CDR3 size: 15 residues. CDR1 is WSHSY, CDR2 SAAADI, per germline. CDR3 bases: TGCGCCAGCAGGAACCCGGGACTAGCCATCAATGAGCAGTTCTTC. Its translation is CASRNPGLAINEQFF.

This sequence joins TRBV19 and TRBJ1-2; D ambiguous. The CDR3 has 13 residues. Germline V gives CDR1 LNHDA, CDR2 SQIVND (reference sequence). V was pared by 7 bases and J by 4 bases, with 13 bases between. CDR3 DNA sequence: TGTGCCAGTACCCCGACTGTGCTCTATGGCTACACCTTC. Translation gives CASTPTVLYGYTF.

The J gene is TRBJ2-7, the V gene TRBV5-1; possible D gene TRBD2, 6 bases. This CDR3 contains 12 residues. V was pared by 4 bases and J by 7 bases, with 12 bases between. In germline, CDR1 is SGHRS, CDR2 YFSETQ. The CDR3: CASSTGTDEQYF. The CDR3 DNA reads as TGCGCCAGCAGCACCGGGACTGATGAGCAGTACTTC.

The V gene is TRBV13, the J gene TRBJ2-4; D might be TRBD1 (5 bases). This CDR3 region has 13 residues. V was shortened by 5 bases and J by 3 bases, with 8 bases between the two germline ends. The germline CDR1 and CDR2 sequences are PRHDT and FYEKMQ (reference sequence). In DNA form, the CDR3 reads TGTGCCAGCAGCCTCAGGGTCAAAAACATTCAGTACTTC. Encoded protein: CASSLRVKNIQYF.

The chain has TRBV2 and TRBJ1-6; D is unclear. This CDR3 contains 12 residues. The V gene lost 1 base and the J gene lost 8 bases, with 3 bases spanning the gap. Germline CDR1 is SNHLY and CDR2 is FYNNEI. CDR3 sequence: CASSEVYSPLHF. The CDR3 DNA reads TGTGCCAGCAGTGAAGTATATTCACCCCTCCACTTT. The whole variable domain, remainder taken from reference TRBV2 and TRBJ1-6, is EPEVTQTPSHQVTQMGQEVILRCVPISNHLYFYWYRQILGQKVEFLVSFYNNEISEKSEIFDDQFSVERPDGSNFTLKIRSTKLEDSAMYFCASSEVYSPLHFGNGTRLTVT.

The chain employs TRBV6-5 and TRBJ2-7, with 7 nucleotides matching TRBD1. The V gene end was trimmed by 0 bases and the J gene end by 4 bases; junction bases not matched to a gene: 6. Germline V lookup: CDR1 MNHEY, CDR2 SVGAGI. The CDR3 extends over 15 amino acids. The CDR3 DNA sequence: TGTGCCAGCAGTTACTCGTGGACAGGTGAATACGAGCAGTACTTC. It specifies CASSYSWTGEYEQYF.

The rearrangement uses TRBV28 and TRBJ2-3; a possible D gene is TRBD2 (6 bases). V shed 6 bases and J shed 2 bases, with 9 bases lying between them. This CDR3 has 13 residues. Germline V CDR1 and CDR2: MDHEN, SYDVKM. This CDR3 reads CASSRDFTDTQYF. CDR3 nucleotide sequence: TGTGCCAGCAGCCGGGACTTCACAGATACGCAGTATTTT.

The chain uses TRBV29-1 and TRBJ2-7; TRBD1 might be the D (6 bases). The CDR3 covers 18 residues. Germline V lookup: CDR1 SQVTM, CDR2 ANQGSEA. The germline V and J ends were trimmed by 5 bases and 0 bases, with 26 bases remaining between them. The CDR3 DNA is TGCAGCGTTCCCTCCCCTGCCCCATTCTACAGGGACTCCTACGAGCAGTACGTC. It codes for CSVPSPAPFYRDSYEQYV.

The gene calls are TRBV6-1 and TRBJ2-5; 7 positions agree with TRBD1. The germline V gene encodes CDR1 MNHNS and CDR2 SASEGT. This CDR3 comprises 14 residues. With V trimmed by 4 bases and J by 1 base, 3 bases remained unmatched. The CDR3 reads CASSGSGGQETQYF. The CDR3 DNA is TGTGCCAGCAGTGGGTCAGGGGGCCAAGAGACCCAGTACTTC.

This rearrangement joins TRBV6-5 to TRBJ1-5; no firm D call. Germline assignment: CDR1 MNHEY and CDR2 SVGAGI. Trimming left V 4 bases short and J 1 base short, with 8 bases between. The CDR3 totals 14 residues. CDR3 sequence reads: CASSLAESNQPQHF. In DNA form, the CDR3 reads TGTGCCAGCAGTTTGGCGGAAAGCAATCAGCCCCAGCATTTT.

The rearrangement links TRBV3-1 to TRBJ1-1, with unresolved D. This CDR3 spans 11 amino acids. The V gene's germline CDR1 is LGHDT and CDR2 YNNKEL (reference sequence). The V gene lost 2 bases and the J gene lost 7 bases, with 5 bases spanning the gap. This CDR3 reads CASSQSVEAFF. Here the CDR3 DNA reads TGTGCCAGCAGCCAATCGGTTGAAGCTTTCTTT.

This clonotype turned up a few times. The chain has TRBV27 and TRBJ2-2; D possibly corresponds to TRBD2 (5 bases). The germline V and J ends were trimmed by 3 bases and 3 bases, with 8 bases remaining between them. CDR3 length: 14 amino acids. Per the germline V gene, CDR1 is MNHEY and CDR2 is SMNVEV (reference sequence). CDR3 DNA: TGTGCCAGCAGTTTTCGGGGTGACACCGGGGAGCTGTTTTTT. Residues: CASSFRGDTGELFF.

V and J are TRBV5-1 and TRBJ2-3, with 8 bases lining up with TRBD1. This CDR3 is built from 16 residues. Germline CDR1 reads SGHRS; CDR2 reads YFSETQ. With 4 bases clipped from V and 2 bases from J, the junction kept 9 bases outside the gene matches. CDR3 in DNA: TGCGCCAGCAGCCCGCAGGGGGCGTCGGACACAGATACGCAGTATTTT. This codes for CASSPQGASDTDTQYF.

The chain joins TRBV19 to TRBJ1-1, with D unresolved. This CDR3 contains 14 residues. V shed 1 base and J shed 5 bases, with 11 bases lying between them. From germline, CDR1 is LNHDA and CDR2 SQIVND (reference sequence). The CDR3 DNA reads as TGTGCCAGTAGTATAGTGGGCGGTACTACTGAAGCTTTCTTT. Its protein is CASSIVGGTTEAFF.

The V and J genes are TRBV9 and TRBJ1-2; the D is unclear. The CDR3 has 12 amino acids. The germline gives CDR1 SGDLS, CDR2 YYNGEE. V gave up 4 bases and J gave up 8 bases, with 12 bases separating them. The CDR3 loop is CASSSWTSGYTF. The CDR3 bases are TGTGCCAGCAGCTCCTGGACGAGCGGCTACACCTTC.